The sequence of this TCR beta chain was determined in a study of blood T cell repertoires in COVID-19. This clone was counted once. The CDR3 consists of 16 residues. V was shortened by 5 bases and J by 5 bases, with 21 bases between the two germline ends. Germline CDR1 is SGHNT and CDR2 is YENEEA. The protocol was immunoSEQ multiplex PCR, while the TCRdb copy is restricted to in-frame clones and leaves out a portion. This table holds some 250,000 clones, more than 75% found once. This chain uses TRBV11-3 with TRBJ1-2, with D unclear. Sequencing input: peripheral blood. This TCR was sampled from a woman in her 40s who had recovered from COVID-19. For the CDR3, the DNA is TGTGCCAGCAGCCCCCTCCCCCCTACCGTCTCGTATGGCTACACCTTC. Amino acids: CASSPLPPTVSYGYTF. The whole variable domain, filled in from reference TRBV11-3 and TRBJ1-2, reads EAGVVQSPRYKIIEKKQPVAFWCNPISGHNTLYWYLQNLGQGPELLIRYENEEAVDDSQLPKDRFSAERLKGVDSTLKIQPAELGDSAVYLCASSPLPPTVSYGYTFGSGTRLTVV.